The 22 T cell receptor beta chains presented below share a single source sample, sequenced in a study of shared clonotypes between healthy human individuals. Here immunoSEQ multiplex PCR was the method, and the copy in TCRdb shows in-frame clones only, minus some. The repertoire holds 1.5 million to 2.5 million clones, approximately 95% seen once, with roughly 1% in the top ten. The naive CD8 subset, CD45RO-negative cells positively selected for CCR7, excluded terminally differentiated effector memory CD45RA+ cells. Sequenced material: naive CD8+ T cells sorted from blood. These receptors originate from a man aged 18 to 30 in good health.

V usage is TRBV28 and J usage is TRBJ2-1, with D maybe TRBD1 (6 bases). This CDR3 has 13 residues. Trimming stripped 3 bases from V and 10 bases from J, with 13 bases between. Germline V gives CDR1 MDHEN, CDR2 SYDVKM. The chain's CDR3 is CASSFGGGMEQFF. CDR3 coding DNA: TGTGCCAGCAGTTTTGGGGGCGGAATGGAGCAGTTCTTC.

CDR3 loop: CASSPGTGGVQPQHF. The CDR3 DNA is TGTGCCAGCAGCCCCGGGACAGGGGGCGTTCAGCCCCAGCATTTT. This chain uses TRBV7-9 with TRBJ1-5; 12 bases fit TRBD1. J lost 6 bases, V lost 5 bases, and 5 bases had no gene match. CDR3 size: 15 residues. Germline lookup yields CDR1 SEHNR and CDR2 FQNEAQ (reference sequence).

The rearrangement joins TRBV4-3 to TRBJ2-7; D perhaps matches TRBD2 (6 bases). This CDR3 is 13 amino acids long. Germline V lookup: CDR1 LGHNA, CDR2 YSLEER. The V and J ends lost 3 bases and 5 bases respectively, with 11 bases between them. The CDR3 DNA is TGCGCCAGCAGCCACGGAGGGAACAACGAGCAGTACTTC. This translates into CASSHGGNNEQYF.

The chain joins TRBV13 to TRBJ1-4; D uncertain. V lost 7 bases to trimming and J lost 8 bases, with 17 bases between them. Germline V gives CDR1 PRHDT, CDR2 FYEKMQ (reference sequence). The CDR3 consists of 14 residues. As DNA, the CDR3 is TGTGCCAGCACCCTGTTGGGGTTGAGGGAAAAACTGTTTTTT. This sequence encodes CASTLLGLREKLFF.

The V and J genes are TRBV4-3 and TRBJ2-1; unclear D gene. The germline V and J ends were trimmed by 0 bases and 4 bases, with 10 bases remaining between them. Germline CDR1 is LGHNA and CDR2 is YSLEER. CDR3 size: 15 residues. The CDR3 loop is CASSQDHATYNEQFF. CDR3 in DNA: TGCGCCAGCAGCCAAGATCATGCGACGTACAATGAGCAGTTCTTC.

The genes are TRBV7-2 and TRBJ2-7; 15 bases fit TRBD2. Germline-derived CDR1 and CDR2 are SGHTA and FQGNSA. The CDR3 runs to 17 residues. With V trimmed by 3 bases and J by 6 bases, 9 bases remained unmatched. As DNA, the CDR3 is TGTGCCAGCAGCTTCCAAGGACTAGCGGGAGGGCCCTTCGAGCAGTACTTC. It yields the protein CASSFQGLAGGPFEQYF.

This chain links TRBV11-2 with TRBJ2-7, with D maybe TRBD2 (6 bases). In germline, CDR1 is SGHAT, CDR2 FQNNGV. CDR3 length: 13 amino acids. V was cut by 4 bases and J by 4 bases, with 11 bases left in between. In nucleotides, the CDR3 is TGTGCCAGCAGCTCTGAAGCGGGTTACGAGCAGTACTTC. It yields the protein CASSSEAGYEQYF. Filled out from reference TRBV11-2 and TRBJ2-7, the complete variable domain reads EAGVAQSPRYKIIEKRQSVAFWCNPISGHATLYWYQQILGQGPKLLIQFQNNGVVDDSQLPKDRFSAERLKGVDSTLKIQPAKLEDSAVYLCASSSEAGYEQYFGPGTRLTVT.

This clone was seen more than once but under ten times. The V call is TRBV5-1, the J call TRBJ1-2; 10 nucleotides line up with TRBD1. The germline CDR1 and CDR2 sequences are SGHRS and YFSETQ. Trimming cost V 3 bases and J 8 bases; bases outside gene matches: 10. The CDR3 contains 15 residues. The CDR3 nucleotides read TGCGCCAGCAGCTCCTCCCCGGGGACAGGGGAAGGCTACACCTTC. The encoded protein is CASSSSPGTGEGYTF.

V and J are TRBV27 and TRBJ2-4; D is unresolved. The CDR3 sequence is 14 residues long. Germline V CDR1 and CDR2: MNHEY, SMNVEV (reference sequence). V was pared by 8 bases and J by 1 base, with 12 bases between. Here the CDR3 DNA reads TGTGCCAGCGGGTCCGTTGGGGCCAAAAACATTCAGTACTTC. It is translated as CASGSVGAKNIQYF.

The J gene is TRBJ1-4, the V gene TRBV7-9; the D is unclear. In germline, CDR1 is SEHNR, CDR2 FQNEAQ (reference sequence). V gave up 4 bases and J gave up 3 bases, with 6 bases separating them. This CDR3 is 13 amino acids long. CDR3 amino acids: CASSSDANEKLFF. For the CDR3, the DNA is TGTGCCAGCAGCTCCGACGCTAATGAAAAACTGTTTTTT.

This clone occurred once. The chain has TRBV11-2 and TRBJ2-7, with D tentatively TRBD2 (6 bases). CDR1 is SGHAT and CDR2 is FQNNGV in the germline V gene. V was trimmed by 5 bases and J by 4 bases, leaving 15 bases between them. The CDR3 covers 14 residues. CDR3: CASSPGSGRYEQYF. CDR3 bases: TGTGCCAGCAGCCCCGGTTCTGGGAGGTACGAGCAGTACTTC.

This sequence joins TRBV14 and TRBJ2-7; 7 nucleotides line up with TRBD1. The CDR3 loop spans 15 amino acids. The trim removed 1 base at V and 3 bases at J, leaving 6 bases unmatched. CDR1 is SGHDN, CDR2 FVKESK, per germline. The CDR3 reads CASSQGTGLFYEQYF. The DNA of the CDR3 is TGTGCCAGCAGCCAAGGGACAGGACTTTTCTACGAGCAGTACTTC.

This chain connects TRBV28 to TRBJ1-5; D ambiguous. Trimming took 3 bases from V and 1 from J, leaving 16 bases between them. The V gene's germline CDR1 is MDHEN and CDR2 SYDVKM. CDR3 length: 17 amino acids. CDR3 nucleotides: TGTGCCAGCAGTTTCCCGACCGACGTGGGGAGCAATCAGCCCCAGCATTTT. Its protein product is CASSFPTDVGSNQPQHF.

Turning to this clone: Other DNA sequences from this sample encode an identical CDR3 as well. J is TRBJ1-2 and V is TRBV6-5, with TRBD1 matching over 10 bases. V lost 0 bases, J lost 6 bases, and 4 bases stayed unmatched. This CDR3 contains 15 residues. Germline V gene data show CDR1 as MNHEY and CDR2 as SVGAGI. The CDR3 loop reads CASSYSGQGVDGYTF. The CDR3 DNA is TGTGCCAGCAGTTACTCTGGACAGGGGGTCGATGGCTACACCTTC.

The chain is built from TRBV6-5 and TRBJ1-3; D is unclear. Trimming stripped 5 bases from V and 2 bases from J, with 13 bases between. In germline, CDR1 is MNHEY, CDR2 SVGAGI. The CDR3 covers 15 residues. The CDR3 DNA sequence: TGTGCCAGCAGTCCCCTTAGGGTTCCTGGAAACACCATATATTTT. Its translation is CASSPLRVPGNTIYF.

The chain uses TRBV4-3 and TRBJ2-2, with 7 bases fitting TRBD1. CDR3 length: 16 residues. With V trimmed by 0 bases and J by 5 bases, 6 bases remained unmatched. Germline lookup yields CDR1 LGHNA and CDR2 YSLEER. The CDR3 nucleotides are TGCGCCAGCAGCCAAGATCTGACAGGGAAGACCGGGGAGCTGTTTTTT. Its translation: CASSQDLTGKTGELFF.

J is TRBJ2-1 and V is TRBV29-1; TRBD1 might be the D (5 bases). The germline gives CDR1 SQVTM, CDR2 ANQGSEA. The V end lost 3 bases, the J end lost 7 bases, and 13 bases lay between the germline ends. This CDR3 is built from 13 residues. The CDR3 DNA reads TGCAGCGTTGACTTGGGGCTGGGGAATGAGCAGTTCTTC. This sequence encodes CSVDLGLGNEQFF.

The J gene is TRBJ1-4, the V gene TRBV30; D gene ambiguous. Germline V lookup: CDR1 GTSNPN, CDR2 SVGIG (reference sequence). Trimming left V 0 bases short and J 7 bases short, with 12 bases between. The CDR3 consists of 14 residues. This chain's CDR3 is CAWSVPSLFEKLFF. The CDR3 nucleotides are TGTGCCTGGAGTGTACCTTCCCTATTTGAAAAACTGTTTTTT. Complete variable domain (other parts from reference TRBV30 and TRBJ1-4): SQTIHQWPATLVQPVGSPLSLECTVEGTSNPNLYWYRQAAGRGLQLLFYSVGIGQISSEVPQNLSASRPQDRQFILSSKKLLLSDSGFYLCAWSVPSLFEKLFFGSGTQLSVL.

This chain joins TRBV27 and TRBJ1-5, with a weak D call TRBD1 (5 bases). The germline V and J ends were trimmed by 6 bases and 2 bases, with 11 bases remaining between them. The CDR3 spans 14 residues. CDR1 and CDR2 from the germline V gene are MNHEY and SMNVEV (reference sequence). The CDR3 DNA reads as TGTGCCAGCAGGACGGGGGAGGGCAATCAGCCCCAGCATTTT. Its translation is CASRTGEGNQPQHF.

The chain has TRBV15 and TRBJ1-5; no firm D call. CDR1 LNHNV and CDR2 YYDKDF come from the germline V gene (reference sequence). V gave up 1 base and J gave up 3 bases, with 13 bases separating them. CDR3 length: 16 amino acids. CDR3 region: CATSRGSGLYNQPQHF. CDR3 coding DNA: TGTGCCACCAGCAGAGGGTCCGGCTTGTACAATCAGCCCCAGCATTTT.

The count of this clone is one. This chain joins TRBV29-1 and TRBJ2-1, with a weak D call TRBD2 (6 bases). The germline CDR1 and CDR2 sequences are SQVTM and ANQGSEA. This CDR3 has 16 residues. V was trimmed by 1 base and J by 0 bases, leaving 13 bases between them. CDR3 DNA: TGCAGCGTTGAAGGGCAGGCTAGCGACTCCTACAATGAGCAGTTCTTC. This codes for CSVEGQASDSYNEQFF.

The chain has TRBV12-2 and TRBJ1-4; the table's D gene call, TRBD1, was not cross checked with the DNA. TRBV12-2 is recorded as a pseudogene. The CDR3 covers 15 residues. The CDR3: CASRSRQGPDEKLFF. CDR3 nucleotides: TGTGCAAGTCGCTCGAGACAGGGTCCGGATGAAAAACTGTTTTTT.